In this sample, the clone carrying this T cell receptor (beta chain) turned up a few times. The antigen is unknown. The data were taken from a study of glioma-infiltrating T cells. Study-level results: Non-neoplastic patients had below-expected tissue-blood divergence, while all gliomas exceeded expectation.

Amplification of TCR alpha and beta CDR3 regions from RNA used iRepertoire nested multiplex PCR. One-step reverse transcription and amplification started from approximately 100-400 ng of tissue mRNA or PBMC total RNA. TCRdb reanalysed the multiplex PCR reads using MiXCR and keeps one entry per CDR3 protein. The sample lists 100,000 to 150,000 distinct CDR3 sequences; approximately 25% were seen once. V shed 3 bases and J shed 7 bases, with 19 bases lying between them. The CDR3 totals 15 residues. Germline values: CDR1 SGHRS, CDR2 YFSETQ. The J gene is TRBJ1-1, the V gene TRBV5-1; possible D gene TRBD1, 5 bases. This TCR came from a human donor with low-grade glioma or glioblastoma, undergoing nonglioma brain surgery, or in good health (not recorded which). Sample: glioma tissue, nonneoplastic brain tissue, or PBMCs (not recorded which). This CDR3 reads CASSWYRQTLSEAFF. The CDR3 DNA reads TGCGCCAGCAGCTGGTACAGACAGACGCTGAGTGAAGCTTTCTTT.